This T cell receptor (beta chain) derives from a study of CD8+CD57+ T cells in acquired aplastic anemia. The study, taken as a whole, reports: Comparison of patients with controls identified twenty-nine shared CD8+ CDR3 sequences.

Genomic DNA provided the template from which TCR beta VDJ and CDR3 profiles were obtained. TCRdb reprocessed the reads with MiXCR, giving one entry per CDR3 protein. The data contain 200,000 or so distinct CDR3 sequences, about 64% of them seen just once; the ten biggest clones take up roughly 46%. A remark on this clonotype: What it binds is unknown.

With V trimmed by 1 base and J by 5 bases, 10 bases remained unmatched. Germline-derived CDR1 and CDR2 are SNHLY and FYNNEI. This CDR3 has 17 amino acids. This TCR was recovered from a human donor with severe aplastic anemia or a healthy control (not recorded which). The rearrangement links TRBV2 to TRBJ2-5; 10 bases are a match to TRBD2. The specimen was sorted CD4+, CD8+, or CD8+CD57+ T cells (not recorded which) from PBMCs. CDR3 amino acids: CASSEGALAGGSETQYF. The CDR3 nucleotides are TGTGCCAGCAGTGAAGGTGCATTAGCGGGAGGAAGCGAGACCCAGTACTTC. Looking up the rest from reference TRBV2 and TRBJ2-5 gives the full variable domain: EPEVTQTPSHQVTQMGQEVILRCVPISNHLYFYWYRQILGQKVEFLVSFYNNEISEKSEIFDDQFSVERPDGSNFTLKIRSTKLEDSAMYFCASSEGALAGGSETQYFGPGTRLLVL.